This T cell receptor (beta chain) came from a study of T cell repertoires in cytomegalovirus infection. Study summary: Epitope selection comprised recently identified HLA-C-restricted CMV epitopes and well-studied HLA-B-restricted CMV epitopes.

General study findings and limits: Ex vivo, HLA-C-restricted CMV-specific TCR beta clonotypes prevailed over the rest of the response.

Via MiXCR, TCRdb re-called the reads, giving one row per CDR3 protein. The sample includes about 830,000 distinct CDR3 sequences, 30% to 35% of them seen just once. This clonotype was observed a handful of times. The antigen remains undetermined. This CDR3 spans 14 amino acids. V lost 3 bases, J lost 5 bases, and 5 bases stayed unmatched. The V gene's germline CDR1 is WSHSY and CDR2 SAAADI. The clonotype comes from a human donor in good health (CMV status not recorded). Some clones in this sample may be carry-over from other donors' samples. This sequence joins TRBV10-2 and TRBJ1-1; 8 nucleotides align to TRBD1. Sequencing used cultured CD8+ T cells from PBMCs, obtained from culture after CMV antigen stimulation. The CDR3 DNA is TGCGCCAGCAGTGAAAGGACAGGGAGAACTGAAGCTTTCTTT. Translation gives CASSERTGRTEAFF.